Below are 27 T cell receptor beta chains sequenced from a single sample in a study of cytomegalovirus exposure and HLA in healthy donors. Some clones are missing from TCRdb's copy, which holds only in-frame ones; the method was immunoSEQ multiplex PCR. This table has about 200,000 clones, around 87% appearing once. The sample comprised PBMCs. The receptors derive from a woman aged 18-29 years in good health and CMV-seropositive.

The rearrangement uses TRBV29-1 and TRBJ1-1; D is uncertain. Trimming pared 3 bases from V and 3 bases from J, leaving 5 bases between. This CDR3 spans 11 amino acids. CDR1 and CDR2 from the germline V gene are SQVTM and ANQGSEA. The CDR3 region is CSVDIDTEAFF. Here the CDR3 DNA reads TGCAGCGTTGATATAGACACTGAAGCTTTCTTT.

The genes are TRBV27 and TRBJ1-2; TRBD1 aligns across 8 bases. V trimming: 3 bases; J trimming: 9 bases; junction bases outside the gene matches: 6. The CDR3 has 13 residues. Germline V gene lookup returns CDR1 MNHEY and CDR2 SMNVEV (reference sequence). CDR3 loop: CASSFQDRVRYTF. Written as DNA, the CDR3 is TGTGCCAGCAGTTTTCAGGACAGGGTGCGCTACACCTTC.

The CDR3 DNA sequence: TGTGCCAGCAGCTCTGGACAGCGGGAAGCTTTCTTT. Encoded protein: CASSSGQREAFF. The rearrangement links TRBV7-9 to TRBJ1-1, with D possibly TRBD1 on 6 matching bases. Trimming removed 4 bases from V and 8 bases from J, with 11 bases in between. The length of the CDR3 is 12 residues. Germline V lookup: CDR1 SEHNR, CDR2 FQNEAQ (reference sequence).

This clone was seen just once. The rearrangement uses TRBV30 and TRBJ1-1; TRBD1 aligns across 7 bases. V dropped 2 bases and J dropped 4; count of bases not matched to a gene: 16. This CDR3 spans 17 amino acids. The germline CDR1 and CDR2 sequences are GTSNPN and SVGIG (reference sequence). This chain's CDR3 is CAWSLQGKGQMGTEAFF. The CDR3 nucleotides read TGTGCCTGGAGTTTACAGGGGAAAGGGCAAATGGGCACTGAAGCTTTCTTT.

The chain recombines TRBV25-1 with TRBJ2-5; 7 bases fit TRBD1. Germline V lookup: CDR1 MGHDK, CDR2 SYGVNS. CDR3 length: 14 residues. The trim removed 4 bases at V and 2 bases at J, leaving 4 bases unmatched. The CDR3 protein is CASSGTGGQETQYF. In DNA, the CDR3 is TGTGCCAGCAGTGGGACAGGTGGGCAAGAGACCCAGTACTTC.

This clone has a single count. DNA of the CDR3: TGTGCCAGCAGCTTAGCGGGGCTAGCGGGCCGCAATGAGCAGTTCTTC. Its protein is CASSLAGLAGRNEQFF. The J gene is TRBJ2-1, the V gene TRBV11-2; 8 bases are a match to TRBD2. This CDR3 is built from 16 residues. V lost 1 base and J lost 6; bases outside the gene matches: 8. The V gene's germline CDR1 is SGHAT and CDR2 FQNNGV.

The chain uses TRBV7-9 and TRBJ1-4, with 8 bases fitting TRBD1. V dropped 5 bases and J dropped 0; count of bases not matched to a gene: 14. The CDR3 has 19 residues. The germline V gene has CDR1 SEHNR and CDR2 FQNEAQ (reference sequence). This CDR3 reads CASSPAGGDPDATNEKLFF. The CDR3 DNA reads TGTGCCAGCAGCCCCGCAGGGGGCGACCCTGACGCAACTAATGAAAAACTGTTTTTT.

V gene TRBV19 combines with J gene TRBJ2-3; 9 bases align to TRBD2. The CDR3 runs to 13 residues. Looked up from germline, CDR1 is LNHDA and CDR2 is SQIVND (reference sequence). Trimming cost V 6 bases and J 14 bases; bases outside gene matches: 12. CDR3: CASSSGGRADLYF. In nucleotides, the CDR3 is TGTGCCAGTAGCTCGGGCGGGAGGGCCGATCTGTATTTT.

The chain combines TRBV6-5 with TRBJ2-7; 7 nucleotides line up with TRBD1. CDR3 length: 13 residues. Germline lookup yields CDR1 MNHEY and CDR2 SVGAGI. After removal of 6 bases from V and 6 bases from J, the junction contained 8 bases not matched to a gene. The CDR3: CASSPTTGLEQYF. CDR3 coding DNA: TGTGCCAGCAGCCCGACGACAGGGCTCGAGCAGTACTTC.

The V and J genes are TRBV4-2 and TRBJ1-1; 10 nucleotides agree with TRBD1. The V gene end was trimmed by 1 base and the J gene end by 1 base; junction bases not matched to a gene: 3. The CDR3 is made up of 16 amino acids. The germline V gene encodes CDR1 LGHNA and CDR2 YNFKEQ. CDR3 in amino acids: CASSQGRDRGNTEAFF. The CDR3 nucleotides are TGTGCCAGCAGCCAAGGCAGGGACAGGGGGAACACTGAAGCTTTCTTT.

In its sample, this clone was seen a few times. V is TRBV29-1 and J is TRBJ2-3, with 7 bases fitting TRBD1. Per germline, CDR1 SQVTM and CDR2 ANQGSEA. The CDR3 spans 16 residues. Trimming removed 6 bases from V and 2 bases from J; junction bases left unmatched: 14. The CDR3 DNA sequence: TGCAGCGTACCTAGAGAGGGGGCACCTGACACAGATACGCAGTATTTT. Protein sequence: CSVPREGAPDTDTQYF.

This clone was detected only a few times. The genes are TRBV29-1 and TRBJ2-7, with TRBD2 matching over 11 bases. The V gene's germline CDR1 is SQVTM and CDR2 ANQGSEA. J lost 4 bases, V lost 4 bases, and 15 bases had no gene match. The CDR3 runs to 17 residues. The CDR3 sequence is CSVGGGRAASGRYEQYF. The CDR3 nucleotides are TGCAGCGTTGGGGGGGGACGGGCCGCTAGCGGGAGGTACGAGCAGTACTTC.

This clone has only one observation. The chain uses TRBV7-9 and TRBJ2-7; tentative D call: TRBD2 (6 bases). This CDR3 is 17 amino acids long. Looked up from germline, CDR1 is SEHNR and CDR2 is FQNEAQ (reference sequence). Trimming removed 0 bases at V and 3 bases at J, with 18 bases between. CDR3 amino acids: CASSLARRGRTHYEQYF. CDR3 in DNA: TGTGCCAGCAGCTTAGCGAGGAGGGGAAGGACTCACTACGAGCAGTACTTC.

The chain carries TRBV11-2 and TRBJ2-1; TRBD2 matches at 10 bases. J gave up 8 bases and V 4 bases, and 11 bases lay outside the gene matches. Per the germline V gene, CDR1 is SGHAT and CDR2 is FQNNGV. The CDR3 is made up of 16 amino acids. The CDR3 loop reads CASSSPFSGRAHEQFF. DNA of the CDR3: TGTGCCAGCAGCTCCCCTTTCAGCGGGAGGGCCCATGAGCAGTTCTTC.

The chain joins TRBV19 to TRBJ2-1, with 11 nucleotides matching TRBD2. Germline V CDR1 and CDR2: LNHDA, SQIVND (reference sequence). The CDR3 contains 13 residues. Trimming took 7 bases from V and 7 from J; bases not matched to a gene: 3. The CDR3, as DNA: TGTGCCAGTACCGTAGCGGGGGGGAATGAGCAGTTCTTC. This encodes CASTVAGGNEQFF.

J is TRBJ2-3 and V is TRBV10-3, with 12 positions matching TRBD2. This CDR3 has 16 amino acids. With 7 bases clipped from V and 4 bases from J, the junction kept 9 bases outside the gene matches. Germline loops: CDR1 ENHRY, CDR2 SYGVKD. This chain's CDR3 is CAITDTSGRFADTQYF. In DNA, the CDR3 is TGTGCCATCACTGATACTAGCGGGAGGTTTGCAGATACGCAGTATTTT.

The chain joins TRBV27 to TRBJ1-1, with D perhaps matching TRBD1 (6 bases). Germline V CDR1 and CDR2: MNHEY, SMNVEV (reference sequence). The germline V and J ends were trimmed by 6 bases and 0 bases, with 23 bases remaining between them. There are 18 residues in the CDR3. This CDR3 is CASSPAAGGVSMNTEAFF. The CDR3 DNA follows: TGTGCCAGCAGCCCCGCGGCGGGGGGCGTCTCCATGAACACTGAAGCTTTCTTT.

The V and J genes are TRBV11-1 and TRBJ2-1, with a weak D call TRBD2 (8 bases). Between the trimmed V and J ends, which lost 4 bases and 4 bases, there was a span of 17 bases. Germline lookup yields CDR1 SGHAT and CDR2 FQDESV (reference sequence). The CDR3 is made up of 16 amino acids. Written as DNA, the CDR3 is TGTGCCAGCAGCTCCCGGGGGGGACAGCAATACAATGAGCAGTTCTTC. Amino acid sequence: CASSSRGGQQYNEQFF.

About this clone: A junction boundary mismatches the germline segment, possibly from a read error. The chain combines TRBV19 with TRBJ1-1; D remains unclear. This CDR3 has 12 amino acids. The germline V gene has CDR1 LNHDA and CDR2 SQIVND (reference sequence). For the CDR3, the DNA is TGTGCCAGTAGAATAGGACTCACTGAAGCTTTCTTT. It yields the protein CASRIGLTEAFF.

This sequence joins TRBV7-9 and TRBJ2-7; TRBD2 is a possible D gene (5 bases). The V gene lost 8 bases and the J gene lost 1 base, with 6 bases spanning the gap. This CDR3 is built from 11 residues. Per the germline V gene, CDR1 is SEHNR and CDR2 is FQNEAQ (reference sequence). The DNA of the CDR3 is TGTGCCAGCGGACTGTCCTACGAGCAGTACTTC. This sequence encodes CASGLSYEQYF.

This chain uses TRBV6-1 with TRBJ2-1, with 8 nucleotides matching TRBD2. Germline-derived CDR1 and CDR2 are MNHNS and SASEGT. CDR3 size: 14 residues. With V trimmed by 7 bases and J by 4 bases, 6 bases remained unmatched. The CDR3 is CASKEAGAYNEQFF. In DNA, the CDR3 is TGTGCCAGCAAAGAAGCGGGAGCGTACAATGAGCAGTTCTTC.

This chain links TRBV11-2 with TRBJ2-1; TRBD1 matches 7 bases. The CDR3 sequence is 16 residues long. After removal of 6 bases from V and 6 bases from J, the junction contained 14 bases not matched to a gene. Germline loops: CDR1 SGHAT, CDR2 FQNNGV. The chain's CDR3 is CASRLIRGQMGNEQFF. CDR3 coding DNA: TGTGCCAGCAGGCTTATTAGGGGACAGATGGGCAATGAGCAGTTCTTC.

This clone was observed once. The chain recombines TRBV10-3 with TRBJ1-1, with D perhaps matching TRBD1 (5 bases). Germline V gene data show CDR1 as ENHRY and CDR2 as SYGVKD. Trimming shortened V by 6 bases and J by 1 base, and 9 bases separated the two germline ends. This CDR3 contains 13 residues. The CDR3: CAISAGGNTEAFF. CDR3 nucleotide sequence: TGTGCCATCAGCGCCGGGGGGAACACTGAAGCTTTCTTT.

This clone was seen only a few times. This chain links TRBV9 with TRBJ2-7; possibly TRBD2 for D (6 bases). CDR1 and CDR2 from the germline V gene are SGDLS and YYNGEE. Trimming left V 3 bases short and J 6 bases short, with 10 bases between. This CDR3 has 12 amino acids. The CDR3 loop reads CASSDAGGEQYF. CDR3 bases: TGTGCCAGCAGCGATGCCGGGGGCGAGCAGTACTTC.

This rearrangement joins TRBV5-6 to TRBJ2-1; 10 positions agree with TRBD2. Per the germline V gene, CDR1 is SGHDT and CDR2 is YYEEEE. CDR3 length equals 15 residues. V lost 4 bases and J lost 6; bases outside the gene matches: 7. The CDR3 here is CASSIGAGGGNEQFF. Here the CDR3 DNA reads TGTGCCAGCAGCATTGGAGCGGGAGGGGGCAATGAGCAGTTCTTC.

The chain recombines TRBV5-1 with TRBJ2-7; 7 nucleotides match TRBD2. The CDR3 runs to 15 residues. V lost 0 bases and J lost 3; bases outside the gene matches: 6. Germline assignment: CDR1 SGHRS and CDR2 YFSETQ. CDR3 sequence (DNA): TGCGCCAGCAGCTTGGTTGGGGGAGGGGACTACGAGCAGTACTTC. It specifies CASSLVGGGDYEQYF.

The V gene is TRBV6-6, the J gene TRBJ2-3; D perhaps matches TRBD2 (6 bases). V was pared by 0 bases and J by 3 bases, with 13 bases between. The CDR3 is 16 amino acids. Germline V gives CDR1 MNHNY, CDR2 SVGAGI (reference sequence). The CDR3 bases are TGTGCCAGCAGTTACTCACCGGGACTCCCAACAGATACGCAGTATTTT. Its protein is CASSYSPGLPTDTQYF.